Listed below are T cell receptor beta chains from one sample, sequenced in a study of blood T cell repertoires in COVID-19. Only in-frame clones appear in the TCRdb table, and some are missing; sequencing was by immunoSEQ multiplex PCR. The table lists fewer than 250,000 clones, 83% of them singletons. The source material was PBMCs or T cells enriched from blood (not recorded which). Receptor source: a woman in her 40s who had been exposed to COVID-19. CDR3s include the opening cysteine and the closing phenylalanine or tryptophan. The order of the fields is clone size, V gene, J gene, D gene, CDR3 length, CDR3 protein, CDR3 DNA. The D gene is left open where the match is weak. Not every row has a clone size; where given, it reads once, few, many or a size class.

abundance: .
v_gene: TRBV30
j_gene: TRBJ2-7
d_gene: .
len: 16
CDR3aa: CAWSVLSGWSSYEQYF
CDR3nt: TGTGCCTGGAGTGTCTTGAGCGGATGGAGCTCCTACGAGCAGTACTTC

abundance: .
v_gene: TRBV5-1
j_gene: TRBJ1-2
d_gene: .
len: 15
CDR3aa: CASSLAAAGVDGYTF
CDR3nt: TGCGCCAGCAGCTTGGCCGCCGCGGGTGTCGATGGCTACACCTTC

abundance: .
v_gene: TRBV7-8
j_gene: TRBJ1-2
d_gene: .
len: 15
CDR3aa: CASSLGTPKADGYTF
CDR3nt: TGTGCCAGCAGCCTGGGGACTCCAAAAGCGGATGGCTACACCTTC

abundance: .
v_gene: TRBV6-6
j_gene: TRBJ2-7
d_gene: .
len: 14
CDR3aa: CASSYWDWMGEQYF
CDR3nt: TGTGCCAGCAGTTACTGGGACTGGATGGGCGAGCAGTACTTC

abundance: once
v_gene: TRBV25-1
j_gene: TRBJ2-7
d_gene: .
len: 14
CDR3aa: CASLGTRRSYEQYF
CDR3nt: TGTGCCAGCTTAGGGACAAGAAGATCCTACGAGCAGTACTTC

abundance: few
v_gene: TRBV7-8
j_gene: TRBJ1-3
d_gene: .
len: 14
CDR3aa: CASSTQGAGNTIYF
CDR3nt: TGTGCCAGCAGCACACAGGGAGCCGGAAACACCATATATTTT

abundance: .
v_gene: TRBV27
j_gene: TRBJ2-3
d_gene: TRBD2
len: 18
CDR3aa: CASSWGLAGGPGTDTQYF
CDR3nt: TGTGCCAGCAGTTGGGGTCTAGCGGGGGGGCCTGGCACAGATACGCAGTATTTT

abundance: .
v_gene: TRBV3-1/TRBV3-2
j_gene: TRBJ2-2
d_gene: .
len: 16
CDR3aa: CASISQGRGPAGELFF
CDR3nt: TGTGCCAGCATTTCTCAGGGCAGGGGACCCGCCGGGGAGCTGTTTTTT

abundance: .
v_gene: TRBV6-6
j_gene: TRBJ2-1
d_gene: TRBD1
len: 18
CDR3aa: CASSPRTGALWGYNEQFF
CDR3nt: TGTGCCAGCAGTCCCCGGACAGGGGCCCTATGGGGGTACAATGAGCAGTTCTTC

abundance: .
v_gene: TRBV28
j_gene: TRBJ2-1
d_gene: .
len: 16
CDR3aa: CASSPRGLGPYNEQFF
CDR3nt: TGTGCCAGCAGCCCGCGGGGGCTGGGACCCTACAATGAGCAGTTCTTC

abundance: .
v_gene: TRBV4-2
j_gene: TRBJ2-4
d_gene: .
len: 15
CDR3aa: CASSQAGEAKNIQYF
CDR3nt: TGTGCCAGCAGCCAAGCTGGGGAGGCCAAAAACATTCAGTACTTC

abundance: .
v_gene: TRBV6-5
j_gene: TRBJ1-5
d_gene: TRBD1
len: 16
CDR3aa: CASSYTHGTGIQPQHF
CDR3nt: TGTGCCAGCAGTTACACCCACGGGACAGGGATTCAGCCCCAGCATTTT

abundance: .
v_gene: TRBV12-5
j_gene: TRBJ2-1
d_gene: TRBD2
len: 17
CDR3aa: CASGLVLGGESYNEQFF
CDR3nt: TGTGCTAGTGGTTTGGTATTGGGGGGGGAGAGCTACAATGAGCAGTTCTTC

abundance: .
v_gene: TRBV2
j_gene: TRBJ1-1
d_gene: TRBD1
len: 13
CDR3aa: CASSRQGNTEAFF
CDR3nt: TGTGCCAGCAGCAGACAGGGCAACACTGAAGCTTTCTTT

abundance: .
v_gene: TRBV29-1
j_gene: TRBJ1-2
d_gene: .
len: 14
CDR3aa: CSVEERTATYGYTF
CDR3nt: TGCAGCGTTGAAGAGAGGACAGCAACCTATGGCTACACCTTC

abundance: .
v_gene: TRBV6-1
j_gene: TRBJ2-5
d_gene: .
len: 13
CDR3aa: CASSPGPGETQYF
CDR3nt: TGTGCCAGCAGCCCAGGGCCGGGAGAGACCCAGTACTTC

abundance: .
v_gene: TRBV27
j_gene: TRBJ1-6
d_gene: .
len: 16
CDR3aa: CASSFEQPSYNSPLHF
CDR3nt: TGTGCCAGCAGTTTTGAGCAACCCTCCTATAATTCACCCCTCCACTTT

abundance: .
v_gene: TRBV6-5
j_gene: TRBJ2-6
d_gene: .
len: 15
CDR3aa: CASSYGESGANVLTF
CDR3nt: TGTGCCAGCAGTTACGGGGAGTCTGGGGCCAACGTCCTGACTTTC

abundance: .
v_gene: TRBV4-1
j_gene: TRBJ1-3
d_gene: .
len: 17
CDR3aa: CASSPYHSGGSGNTIYF
CDR3nt: TGCGCCAGCAGCCCATATCATTCGGGGGGGTCAGGAAACACCATATATTTT

abundance: .
v_gene: TRBV18
j_gene: TRBJ2-1
d_gene: .
len: 17
CDR3aa: CASSQLQEGTTYNEQFF
CDR3nt: TGTGCCAGCTCACAGCTCCAGGAGGGGACCACCTACAATGAGCAGTTCTTC

abundance: few
v_gene: TRBV4-1
j_gene: TRBJ1-1
d_gene: TRBD1
len: 16
CDR3aa: CASSEFSGGSYTEAFF
CDR3nt: TGCGCCAGCAGCGAATTCTCAGGGGGCTCGTACACTGAAGCTTTCTTT

abundance: .
v_gene: TRBV6-5
j_gene: TRBJ2-7
d_gene: .
len: 16
CDR3aa: CASSYSPPGESYEQYF
CDR3nt: TGTGCCAGCAGTTACTCGCCGCCGGGGGAATCCTACGAGCAGTACTTC

abundance: few
v_gene: TRBV6-2/TRBV6-3
j_gene: TRBJ2-1
d_gene: TRBD2
len: 16
CDR3aa: CASSHYLSGGSGEQFF
CDR3nt: TGTGCCAGCAGCCATTACCTTAGCGGGGGATCAGGGGAGCAGTTCTTC

abundance: once
v_gene: TRBV29-1
j_gene: TRBJ1-4
d_gene: .
len: 11
CDR3aa: CSVGAGEKLFF
CDR3nt: TGCAGCGTCGGAGCGGGGGAAAAACTGTTTTTT

abundance: .
v_gene: TRBV19
j_gene: TRBJ2-7
d_gene: TRBD1
len: 13
CDR3aa: CASSMGQANEQYF
CDR3nt: TGTGCCAGTAGTATGGGACAGGCCAACGAGCAGTACTTC

abundance: .
v_gene: TRBV5-4
j_gene: TRBJ2-3
d_gene: .
len: 14
CDR3aa: CASSPGTDTDTQYF
CDR3nt: TGTGCCAGCAGCCCCGGTACAGACACAGATACGCAGTATTTT

abundance: .
v_gene: TRBV30
j_gene: TRBJ2-7
d_gene: TRBD1
len: 12
CDR3aa: CAWTTGRYEQYF
CDR3nt: TGTGCCTGGACGACAGGGCGCTACGAGCAGTACTTC

abundance: .
v_gene: TRBV7-3
j_gene: TRBJ2-2
d_gene: .
len: 16
CDR3aa: CASSPTSGQSTGELFF
CDR3nt: TGTGCCAGCAGCCCCACCTCGGGACAAAGCACCGGGGAGCTGTTTTTT

abundance: .
v_gene: TRBV27
j_gene: TRBJ1-5
d_gene: .
len: 16
CDR3aa: CASSSPHGRRTQPQHF
CDR3nt: TGTGCCAGCAGTTCCCCCCACGGGAGGCGCACTCAGCCCCAGCATTTT

abundance: .
v_gene: TRBV14
j_gene: TRBJ1-2
d_gene: TRBD1
len: 15
CDR3aa: CASSHGQGYGYGYTF
CDR3nt: TGTGCCAGCAGCCACGGACAGGGGTATGGTTATGGCTACACCTTC

abundance: .
v_gene: TRBV18
j_gene: TRBJ2-7
d_gene: TRBD1
len: 18
CDR3aa: CASSPPEETDRDSYEQYF
CDR3nt: TGTGCCAGCTCACCACCGGAGGAAACGGACAGGGACTCCTACGAGCAGTACTTC

abundance: .
v_gene: TRBV19
j_gene: TRBJ2-2
d_gene: TRBD1
len: 16
CDR3aa: CASSTGQGAGYEELFF
CDR3nt: TGTGCCAGTAGTACAGGACAGGGGGCGGGCTATGAGGAGCTGTTTTTT

abundance: few
v_gene: TRBV3-1/TRBV3-2
j_gene: TRBJ1-2
d_gene: .
len: 13
CDR3aa: CASSHAEGDGYTF
CDR3nt: TGTGCCAGCAGCCACGCAGAGGGAGATGGCTACACCTTC

abundance: .
v_gene: TRBV4-3
j_gene: TRBJ2-7
d_gene: TRBD2
len: 15
CDR3aa: CASSQSGREDYEQYF
CDR3nt: TGCGCCAGCAGCCAGAGCGGGAGGGAAGACTACGAGCAGTACTTC

abundance: once
v_gene: TRBV6-2/TRBV6-3
j_gene: TRBJ1-2
d_gene: TRBD1
len: 16
CDR3aa: CASSPGQGYSGYGYTF
CDR3nt: TGTGCCAGCAGCCCCGGACAGGGCTATTCGGGCTATGGCTACACCTTC

abundance: .
v_gene: TRBV19
j_gene: TRBJ1-3
d_gene: .
len: 15
CDR3aa: CASSLSAETGNTIYF
CDR3nt: TGTGCCAGTAGCCTGTCTGCGGAAACTGGAAACACCATATATTTT

abundance: many
v_gene: TRBV6-2/TRBV6-3
j_gene: TRBJ1-6
d_gene: .
len: 14
CDR3aa: CASSLRQDNSPLHF
CDR3nt: TGTGCCAGCAGTCTCCGACAGGATAATTCACCCCTCCACTTT

abundance: .
v_gene: TRBV18
j_gene: TRBJ1-5
d_gene: TRBD1
len: 13
CDR3aa: CASSSDRDQPQHF
CDR3nt: TGTGCCAGCTCATCGGACAGGGATCAGCCCCAGCATTTT

abundance: .
v_gene: TRBV7-9
j_gene: TRBJ2-3
d_gene: .
len: 11
CDR3aa: CATQGGDTQYF
CDR3nt: TGTGCCACCCAAGGGGGAGATACGCAGTATTTT

abundance: .
v_gene: TRBV5-1
j_gene: TRBJ1-6
d_gene: TRBD1
len: 18
CDR3aa: CASSPGTGASSGVSPLHF
CDR3nt: TGCGCCAGCAGCCCCGGGACAGGGGCCTCCAGTGGGGTATCACCCCTCCACTTT

abundance: .
v_gene: TRBV6-5
j_gene: TRBJ1-2
d_gene: .
len: 12
CDR3aa: CASSSGVQGYTF
CDR3nt: TGTGCCAGCAGTTCAGGGGTTCAGGGCTACACCTTC

abundance: once
v_gene: TRBV7-9
j_gene: TRBJ1-1
d_gene: .
len: 14
CDR3aa: CASSLGGVYTEAFF
CDR3nt: TGTGCCAGCAGCTTAGGGGGCGTCTATACTGAAGCTTTCTTT

abundance: .
v_gene: TRBV3-1/TRBV3-2
j_gene: TRBJ2-1
d_gene: TRBD2
len: 17
CDR3aa: CASSDTTSGGSYNEQFF
CDR3nt: TGTGCCAGCAGCGATACGACTAGCGGGGGCTCCTACAATGAGCAGTTCTTC

abundance: once
v_gene: TRBV7-2
j_gene: TRBJ2-7
d_gene: .
len: 14
CDR3aa: CASSPSSGGYEQYF
CDR3nt: TGTGCCAGCAGCCCGAGTTCTGGCGGCTACGAGCAGTACTTC

abundance: .
v_gene: TRBV12-5
j_gene: TRBJ2-3
d_gene: TRBD2
len: 16
CDR3aa: CASGPNSGGTADTQYF
CDR3nt: TGTGCTAGTGGTCCTAATAGCGGGGGGACGGCAGATACGCAGTATTTT

abundance: once
v_gene: TRBV5-1
j_gene: TRBJ1-3
d_gene: .
len: 16
CDR3aa: CASSSYTGTSGNTIYF
CDR3nt: TGCGCCAGCAGCTCCTACACAGGGACCTCTGGAAACACCATATATTTT

abundance: .
v_gene: TRBV19
j_gene: TRBJ1-1
d_gene: .
len: 16
CDR3aa: CASKGGPWGDGTEAFF
CDR3nt: TGTGCCAGTAAGGGGGGGCCATGGGGTGACGGCACTGAAGCTTTCTTT

abundance: .
v_gene: TRBV3-1/TRBV3-2
j_gene: TRBJ1-5
d_gene: .
len: 16
CDR3aa: CASSQARATGNQPQHF
CDR3nt: TGTGCCAGCAGCCAAGCGAGGGCTACGGGCAATCAGCCCCAGCATTTT

abundance: .
v_gene: TRBV27
j_gene: TRBJ1-5
d_gene: .
len: 16
CDR3aa: CASSSSSGTAVGPQHF
CDR3nt: TGTGCCAGCAGTTCCTCCTCCGGGACTGCCGTAGGGCCCCAGCATTTT